These 2 T cell receptor beta chains came from one sample sequenced in a study of monozygotic twins with inflammatory bowel disease. TCRdb reanalyzed the 5' RACE reads and collapses them to one entry per CDR3 protein, without DNA. The ten most abundant clones cover 2% to 2.5% of a sample with approximately 330,000 distinct CDR3 sequences. Sequencing input: blood. These receptors were obtained from a human donor with ulcerative colitis or Crohn's disease, or a healthy co-twin of an affected twin (not recorded which).

The chain carries TRBV5-1 and TRBJ1-1. There are 15 residues in the CDR3. Germline V gene sequence: CDR1 SGHRS, CDR2 YFSETQ. CDR3 region: CASSLEGGMNAEAFF.

V usage is TRBV5-1 and J usage is TRBJ2-5; TCRdb indicates TRBD2, and absent DNA this call remains unverified. This CDR3 spans 13 amino acids. From germline, CDR1 is SGHRS and CDR2 YFSETQ. This chain's CDR3 is CASRTSGQETQYF.